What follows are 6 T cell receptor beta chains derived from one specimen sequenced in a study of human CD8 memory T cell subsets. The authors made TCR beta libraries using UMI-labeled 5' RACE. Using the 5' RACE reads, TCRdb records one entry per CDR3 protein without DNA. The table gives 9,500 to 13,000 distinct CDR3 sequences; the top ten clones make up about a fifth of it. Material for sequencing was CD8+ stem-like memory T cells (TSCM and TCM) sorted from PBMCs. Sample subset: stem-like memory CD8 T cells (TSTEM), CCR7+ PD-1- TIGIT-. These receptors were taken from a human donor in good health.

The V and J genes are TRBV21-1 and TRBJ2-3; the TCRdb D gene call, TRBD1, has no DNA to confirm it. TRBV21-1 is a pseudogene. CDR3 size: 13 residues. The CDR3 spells CARGTADTDTQYF.

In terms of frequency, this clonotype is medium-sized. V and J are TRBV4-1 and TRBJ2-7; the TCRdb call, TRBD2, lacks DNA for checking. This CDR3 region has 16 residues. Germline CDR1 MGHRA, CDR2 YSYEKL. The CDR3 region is CASSQYSTSEGYEQYF.

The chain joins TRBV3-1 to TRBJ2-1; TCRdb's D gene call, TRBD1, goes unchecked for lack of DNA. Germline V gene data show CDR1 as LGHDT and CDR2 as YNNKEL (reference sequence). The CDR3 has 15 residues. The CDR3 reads CASSQGGPGANEQFF.

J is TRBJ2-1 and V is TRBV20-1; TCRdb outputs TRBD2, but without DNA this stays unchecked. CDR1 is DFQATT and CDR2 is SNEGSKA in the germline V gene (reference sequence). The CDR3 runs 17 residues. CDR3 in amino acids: CSAPDLTGGLEDNEQFF.

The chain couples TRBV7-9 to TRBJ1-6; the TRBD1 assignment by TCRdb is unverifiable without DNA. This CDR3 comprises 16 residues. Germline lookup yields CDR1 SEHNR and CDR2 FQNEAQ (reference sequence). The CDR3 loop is CASSGDRNSYNSPLHF. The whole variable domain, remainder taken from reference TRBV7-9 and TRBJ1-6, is DTGVSQNPRHKITKRGQNVTFRCDPISEHNRLYWYRQTLGQGPEFLTYFQNEAQLEKSRLLSDRFSAERPKGSFSTLEIQRTEQGDSAMYLCASSGDRNSYNSPLHFGNGTRLTVT.

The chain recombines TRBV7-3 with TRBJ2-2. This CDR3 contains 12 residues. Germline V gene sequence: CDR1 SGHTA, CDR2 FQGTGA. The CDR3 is CASSFTGGELFF.